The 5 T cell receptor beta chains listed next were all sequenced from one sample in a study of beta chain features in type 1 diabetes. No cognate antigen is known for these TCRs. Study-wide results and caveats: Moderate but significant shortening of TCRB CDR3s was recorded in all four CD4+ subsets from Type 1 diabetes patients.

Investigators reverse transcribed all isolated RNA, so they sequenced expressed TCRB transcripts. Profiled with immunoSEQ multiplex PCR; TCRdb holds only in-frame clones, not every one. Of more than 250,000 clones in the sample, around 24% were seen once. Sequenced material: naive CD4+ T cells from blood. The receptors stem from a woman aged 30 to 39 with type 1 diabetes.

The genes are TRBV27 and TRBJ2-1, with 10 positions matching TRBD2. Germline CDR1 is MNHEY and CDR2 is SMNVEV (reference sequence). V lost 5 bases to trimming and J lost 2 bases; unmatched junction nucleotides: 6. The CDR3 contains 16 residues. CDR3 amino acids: CASSPPSGRTYNEQFF. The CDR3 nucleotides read TGTGCCAGCAGTCCACCTAGCGGGAGAACCTACAATGAGCAGTTCTTC.

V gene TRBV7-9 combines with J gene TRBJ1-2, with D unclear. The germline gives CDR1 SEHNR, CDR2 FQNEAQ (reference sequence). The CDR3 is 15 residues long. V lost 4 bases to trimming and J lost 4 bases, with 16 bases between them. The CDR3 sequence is CASSSDRGTAYGYTF. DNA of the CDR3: TGTGCCAGCAGCTCTGATCGGGGAACCGCCTATGGCTACACCTTC.

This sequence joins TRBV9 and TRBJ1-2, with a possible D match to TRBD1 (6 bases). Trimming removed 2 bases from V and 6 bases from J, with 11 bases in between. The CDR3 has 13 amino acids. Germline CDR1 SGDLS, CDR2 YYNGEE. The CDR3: CASSVRGADGYTF. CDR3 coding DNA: TGTGCCAGCAGCGTTCGGGGGGCGGATGGCTACACCTTC.

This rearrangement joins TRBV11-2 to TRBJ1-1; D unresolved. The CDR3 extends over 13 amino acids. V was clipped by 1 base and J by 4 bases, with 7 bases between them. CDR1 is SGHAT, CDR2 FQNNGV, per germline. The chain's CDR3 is CASSLVLSTEAFF. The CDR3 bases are TGTGCCAGCAGCTTAGTCCTTAGCACTGAAGCTTTCTTT.

CDR3 loop: CSVAAGVRNEQYF. Here the CDR3 DNA reads TGCAGCGTTGCTGCGGGAGTTCGAAACGAGCAGTACTTC. The chain links TRBV29-1 to TRBJ2-7; TRBD2 matches at 7 bases. The V and J ends lost 4 bases and 5 bases, in that order; junction bases with no gene match: 8. Germline V CDR1 and CDR2: SQVTM, ANQGSEA. There are 13 residues in the CDR3.